This T cell receptor (beta chain) was retrieved from a study of early T cells in non-severe SARS-CoV-2 infection. The wider study: Bulk RNA isolated from unsorted whole blood underwent sequencing; chains were not paired. Study findings and constraints: Clonotype matching in VDJdb favored anti-spike CD8 responses and did not capture private and CD4 specificities.

As part of library construction, unique molecular identifiers were attached to individual cDNA molecules. TCRdb called the 5' RACE reads again in MiXCR, with one record for every CDR3 protein. The sample yields about 35,000 distinct CDR3 sequences, roughly 5% seen once. This clonotype was seen many times. The antigen remains undetermined. Germline V lookup: CDR1 SEHNR, CDR2 FQNEAQ (reference sequence). V was cut by 6 bases and J by 0 bases, with 9 bases left in between. The CDR3 has 14 amino acids. Sequences were derived from whole blood, sampled at baseline. The source is an adult who was a healthcare worker with PCR-confirmed SARS-CoV-2 infection or an uninfected control (not recorded which). The rearrangement uses TRBV7-9 and TRBJ2-1; D gene uncertain. The CDR3 region is CASSGISSYNEQFF. DNA of the CDR3: TGTGCCAGCAGTGGTATAAGCTCCTACAATGAGCAGTTCTTC.